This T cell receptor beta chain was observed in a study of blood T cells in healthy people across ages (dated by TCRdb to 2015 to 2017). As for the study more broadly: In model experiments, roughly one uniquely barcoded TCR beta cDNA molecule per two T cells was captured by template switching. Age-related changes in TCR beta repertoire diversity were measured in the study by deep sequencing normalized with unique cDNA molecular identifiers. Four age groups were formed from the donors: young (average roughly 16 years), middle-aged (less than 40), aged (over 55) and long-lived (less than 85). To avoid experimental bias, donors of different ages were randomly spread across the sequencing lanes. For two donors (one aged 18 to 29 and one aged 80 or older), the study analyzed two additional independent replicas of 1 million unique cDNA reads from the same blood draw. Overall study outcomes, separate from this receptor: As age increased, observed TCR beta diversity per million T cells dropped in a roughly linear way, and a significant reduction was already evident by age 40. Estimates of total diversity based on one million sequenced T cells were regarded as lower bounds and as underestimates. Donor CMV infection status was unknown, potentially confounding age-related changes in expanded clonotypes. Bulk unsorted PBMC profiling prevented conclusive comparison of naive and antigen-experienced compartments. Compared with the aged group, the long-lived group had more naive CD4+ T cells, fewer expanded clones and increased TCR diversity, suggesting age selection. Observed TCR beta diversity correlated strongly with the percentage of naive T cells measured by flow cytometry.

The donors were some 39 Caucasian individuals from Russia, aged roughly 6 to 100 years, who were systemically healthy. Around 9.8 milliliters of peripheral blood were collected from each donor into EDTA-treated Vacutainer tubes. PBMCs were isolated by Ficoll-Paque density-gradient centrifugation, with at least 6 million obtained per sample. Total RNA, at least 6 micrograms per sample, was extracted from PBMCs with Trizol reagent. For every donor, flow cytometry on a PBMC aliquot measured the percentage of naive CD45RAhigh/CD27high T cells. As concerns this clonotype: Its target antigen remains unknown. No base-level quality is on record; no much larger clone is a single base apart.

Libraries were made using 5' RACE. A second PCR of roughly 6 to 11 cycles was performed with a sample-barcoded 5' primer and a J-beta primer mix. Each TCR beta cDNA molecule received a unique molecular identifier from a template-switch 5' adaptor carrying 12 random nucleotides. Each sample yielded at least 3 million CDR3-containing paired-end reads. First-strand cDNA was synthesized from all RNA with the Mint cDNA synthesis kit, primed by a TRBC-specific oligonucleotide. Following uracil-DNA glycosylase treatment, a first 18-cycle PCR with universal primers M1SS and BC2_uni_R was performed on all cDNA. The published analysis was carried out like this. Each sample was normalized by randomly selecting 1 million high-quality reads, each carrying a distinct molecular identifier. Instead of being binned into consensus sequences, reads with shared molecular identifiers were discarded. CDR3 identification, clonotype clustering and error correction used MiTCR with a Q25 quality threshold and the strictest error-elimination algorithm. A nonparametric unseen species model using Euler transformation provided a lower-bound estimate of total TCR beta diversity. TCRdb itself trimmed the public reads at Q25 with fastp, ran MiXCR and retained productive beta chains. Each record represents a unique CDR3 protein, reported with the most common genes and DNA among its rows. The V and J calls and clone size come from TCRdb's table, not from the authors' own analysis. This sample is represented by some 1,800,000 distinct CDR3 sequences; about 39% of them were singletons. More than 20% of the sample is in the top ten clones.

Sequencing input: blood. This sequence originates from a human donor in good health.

The nucleotide sequence is given as TGTGCCAGCAGTTTGGGCTTCCTCTATTACGGCTACACCTTC. Its translation is CASSLGFLYYGYTF. Here the chain combines TRBV12-3 or TRBV12-4 and TRBJ1-2; there is no confident call for the D gene. At the junction V is shortened by 3 bases and J by 8 bases, with 16 bases in between. Spanning cysteine to phenylalanine, the CDR3 consists of 14 amino acids. Solely the CDR3 DNA is kept, with 42 bases framed from the first base.